This TCR beta chain was recorded in a study of cytomegalovirus exposure and HLA in healthy donors. Findings of the study overall: Common viral pathogens (according to a later analysis) appeared linked to several of the most significant clusters. The presence/absence work took it that sequencing depth was about the same across donors. Whilst most TCR sequences proved rare, a subset of public TCRs occurred across many donors.

As concerns this clone: Antigen: not known.

Amplification used 60 Vbeta primers and 13 Jbeta primers. The data were produced by immunoSEQ multiplex PCR, yet TCRdb's version contains in-frame clones alone and is incomplete. The sample shows 100,000 to 150,000 clones, 75% to 90% of them seen only once. CDR3 length: 12 amino acids. Germline V CDR1 and CDR2: SQVTM, ANQGSEA. Deletions cut 8 bases from V and 12 bases from J, with 23 bases between. The receptor comes from a man between 18 and 29 years old in good health and CMV-seropositive. Source material: PBMCs. The chain couples TRBV29-1 to TRBJ2-7; a weak D match, TRBD2 (5 bases). The CDR3 protein is CSPTLTTNGGYF. The CDR3 DNA sequence: TGCAGCCCCACCTTGACTACAAACGGAGGGTACTTC.